This T cell receptor beta chain was identified during a study of T-cell memory formation after mild COVID-19. TCRdb redid the calling of the 5' RACE reads with MiXCR, one entry per CDR3 protein. The data show 85,000 to 130,000 distinct CDR3 sequences, about a sixth seen once. The germline V gene encodes CDR1 SGHVS and CDR2 FNYEAQ. The CDR3 runs 16 residues. The V gene end was trimmed by 0 bases and the J gene end by 6 bases; junction bases not matched to a gene: 10. This clonotype was seen only a few times. The chain employs TRBV7-6 and TRBJ1-1, with 7 bases matching TRBD1. The specimen was PBMCs or a T cell subset sorted from them (not recorded which). The TCR originated in an adult woman who had mild COVID-19 (a few samples of this study predate the infection). Cell type and time point are not known. In DNA, the CDR3 is TGTGCCAGCAGCTTAGCCCCGGGACAGTCGTCCCCTGAAGCTTTCTTT. It encodes CASSLAPGQSSPEAFF.